The present entry profiles one T cell receptor beta chain with its context. Its binding antigen is unknown. No base quality information exists; no much larger clone differs at one position. The library was built by means of the immunoSEQ multiplex PCR assay. Here the immuneACCESS table is served through TCRdb, limited to in-frame sequences with V and J called. Missing clones are a known gap in these copies; in checked studies unresolved V genes cover under half, and the rest lacks a known reason. Across this sample there are under 200,000 clones, with roughly 91% seen only once. Around 1.5% of the sample is held by the ten biggest clonotypes. The sample comes from a study of control samples from healthy donors and cancer patients (dated by TCRdb to the early 2020s). The sequence was obtained from a woman in her twenties or thirties in good health. What was sequenced was blood.

In nucleotide form, the sequence is TGTGCCAGAAGGCAGGCTAACTATGGCTACACCTTC. It is translated as CARRQANYGYTF. Recombination linked TRBV21-1 to TRBJ1-2; no check of the table's D call, TRBD1, against the DNA was made. TRBV21-1 is described as a pseudogene. The cysteine opens and the phenylalanine closes a CDR3 of 12 amino acids. Only the CDR3 DNA is retained, 36 bases long and in frame from the first base.